This is a list of T cell receptor beta chains from one sample in a study of lymphopenia after photon versus proton radiotherapy. Produced via immunoSEQ multiplex PCR; TCRdb's table is partial and in-frame only. The sample has about 55,000 clones, around 84% seen once. The material was peripheral blood, obtained from a patient treated with proton-based radiotherapy. The receptors stem from a man in his 60s with pancreatic cancer. Both conserved end residues are part of each CDR3. A D gene is named only where the DNA matches it firmly. Some rows have no size entry. The others give once, few or many, or a class for an expanded clone.

CDR3nt: TGTGCCAGCAGTTACTCGGGGACCCAAGCTTTCTTT; CDR3aa: CASSYSGTQAFF; v_gene: TRBV6-5; abundance: -; d_gene: -; j_gene: TRBJ1-1
CDR3nt: TGTGCCAGCACCTTCAGGACTAGCGGGAGAAAAGAGACCCAGTACTTC; CDR3aa: CASTFRTSGRKETQYF; v_gene: TRBV6-6; abundance: -; d_gene: TRBD2; j_gene: TRBJ2-5
CDR3nt: TGTGCCAGCAGCTTCCGGGACAGTCACTACAATGAGCAGTTCTTC; CDR3aa: CASSFRDSHYNEQFF; v_gene: TRBV5-5; abundance: -; d_gene: TRBD1; j_gene: TRBJ2-1
CDR3nt: TGTGCCAGCAGTTTATCAACTAGCGGGAGGCCAGAGCAGTTCTTC; CDR3aa: CASSLSTSGRPEQFF; v_gene: TRBV28; abundance: -; d_gene: TRBD2; j_gene: TRBJ2-1
CDR3nt: TGCGCCAGCACCGGTACCGGGACAGGATATAGCAATCAGCCCCAGCATTTT; CDR3aa: CASTGTGTGYSNQPQHF; v_gene: TRBV5-1; abundance: -; d_gene: TRBD1; j_gene: TRBJ1-5
CDR3nt: TGTGCCAGCAGTTTCGGGGGAACTGAAGCTTTCTTT; CDR3aa: CASSFGGTEAFF; v_gene: TRBV28; abundance: -; d_gene: -; j_gene: TRBJ1-1
CDR3nt: TGTGCCAGCACCCCGGGCGTAGGGGGCAAATCGAGCAATCAGCCCCAGCATTTT; CDR3aa: CASTPGVGGKSSNQPQHF; v_gene: TRBV28; abundance: -; d_gene: TRBD1; j_gene: TRBJ1-5
CDR3nt: TGTGCCAGCACCAAAACTCCGGGACAGGGGAATGAAAAACTGTTTTTT; CDR3aa: CASTKTPGQGNEKLFF; v_gene: TRBV5-4; abundance: -; d_gene: TRBD1; j_gene: TRBJ1-4
CDR3nt: TGTGCCAGCAGTCCCCTGGTCGCTAGCGGGACTACAGATACGCAGTATTTT; CDR3aa: CASSPLVASGTTDTQYF; v_gene: TRBV2; abundance: -; d_gene: TRBD2; j_gene: TRBJ2-3
CDR3nt: TGTGCCAGCAGCCAAGAAGAAAACAGGGGGCTAAGATATGGCTACACCTTC; CDR3aa: CASSQEENRGLRYGYTF; v_gene: TRBV4-2; abundance: -; d_gene: TRBD1; j_gene: TRBJ1-2
CDR3nt: TGTGCCATCAGTGAGCCGACGGTCGGCGCACTAGCCAAAAACATTCAGTACTTC; CDR3aa: CAISEPTVGALAKNIQYF; v_gene: TRBV10-3; abundance: once; d_gene: -; j_gene: TRBJ2-4
CDR3nt: TGTGCCAGCAGTGCCAACCCTAAGGGACAACCGAACACTGAAGCTTTCTTT; CDR3aa: CASSANPKGQPNTEAFF; v_gene: TRBV6-1; abundance: -; d_gene: -; j_gene: TRBJ1-1
CDR3nt: TGTGCCAGCAGCTTAAGGAGAGTTTTGAACACTGAAGCTTTCTTT; CDR3aa: CASSLRRVLNTEAFF; v_gene: TRBV7-2; abundance: -; d_gene: -; j_gene: TRBJ1-1
CDR3nt: TGTGCCAGCAGCTGGAGGCGGGACTATGGCTACACCTTC; CDR3aa: CASSWRRDYGYTF; v_gene: TRBV11-3; abundance: -; d_gene: -; j_gene: TRBJ1-2
CDR3nt: TGTGCCAGCAGCAGGGTCTCTGGAAACACCATATATTTT; CDR3aa: CASSRVSGNTIYF; v_gene: TRBV4-2; abundance: -; d_gene: -; j_gene: TRBJ1-3
CDR3nt: TGTGCCAGCAGTCTCATAGGCGGGAGATCCTACAATGAGCAGTTCTTC; CDR3aa: CASSLIGGRSYNEQFF; v_gene: TRBV28; abundance: -; d_gene: TRBD2; j_gene: TRBJ2-1
CDR3nt: TGTGCCAGCACAGGCATGGCGCAGTATTTT; CDR3aa: CASTGMAQYF; v_gene: TRBV28; abundance: -; d_gene: -; j_gene: TRBJ2-3
CDR3nt: TGTGCCAGCAGCCAACCGGGACAGGACTACGAGCAGTACTTC; CDR3aa: CASSQPGQDYEQYF; v_gene: TRBV11-3; abundance: few; d_gene: TRBD1; j_gene: TRBJ2-7
CDR3nt: TGTGCCAGCAGCTTAAGGAACGGGTTAGCGGGAGTTGAGTCCGAGCAGTACTTC; CDR3aa: CASSLRNGLAGVESEQYF; v_gene: TRBV7-2; abundance: -; d_gene: TRBD2; j_gene: TRBJ2-7
CDR3nt: TGTGCCAGCAGCTTAGGGGGCTTGGATAATTGGTACCAAGAGACCCAGTACTTC; CDR3aa: CASSLGGLDNWYQETQYF; v_gene: TRBV11-2; abundance: -; d_gene: -; j_gene: TRBJ2-5
CDR3nt: TGTGCCAGCATTTTAGAGGGGGCGGTCGACACCGGGGAGCTGTTTTTT; CDR3aa: CASILEGAVDTGELFF; v_gene: TRBV2; abundance: -; d_gene: TRBD1; j_gene: TRBJ2-2
CDR3nt: TGTGCCAGCAGTGAACGAGGTGTGATAGGGTATGGCTACACCTTC; CDR3aa: CASSERGVIGYGYTF; v_gene: TRBV25-1; abundance: few; d_gene: -; j_gene: TRBJ1-2